Listed below are T cell receptor beta chains from one sample, sequenced in a study of blood T cell repertoires in COVID-19. Clones were read by immunoSEQ multiplex PCR, and TCRdb kept only the in-frame ones, dropping some. Of tens of thousands of clones in the sample, about 88% were seen once. Sequences were obtained from peripheral blood. Receptors originate from a human donor in a cohort sampled during active COVID-19. CDR3s include the opening cysteine and the closing phenylalanine or tryptophan. D genes are given only for firm matches. Clone size is shown for a subset of rows, as once, few, many or a class of expanded clone.

>TRBD1|-|TRBV6-6|TRBJ2-7
CASRPTGGIYEQYF
TGTGCCAGCAGGCCCACAGGGGGCATCTACGAGCAGTACTTC
>-|-|TRBV6-2/TRBV6-3|TRBJ1-2
CASSATALGGYTF
TGTGCCAGCAGTGCGACTGCCTTAGGAGGCTACACCTTC
>-|-|TRBV9|TRBJ2-3
CASSEGALAGTDTQYF
TGTGCCAGCAGCGAGGGGGCACTAGCGGGCACAGATACGCAGTATTTT
>-|-|TRBV5-1|TRBJ1-2
CASSLGGPDGYTF
TGCGCCAGCAGCTTGGGGGGCCCTGATGGCTACACCTTC
>TRBD1|-|TRBV5-1|TRBJ2-7
CASSNRDRDYEQYF
TGCGCCAGCAGCAACCGGGACAGGGACTACGAGCAGTACTTC
>TRBD1|few|TRBV9|TRBJ2-1
CARPPGQSISYNEQFF
TGTGCCAGACCTCCGGGACAGTCGATCTCCTACAATGAGCAGTTCTTC
>-|few|TRBV6-1|TRBJ1-5
CASSGIQSHSNQPQHF
TGTGCCAGCAGTGGAATTCAGTCACATAGCAATCAGCCCCAGCATTTT
>TRBD2|-|TRBV11-2|TRBJ2-7
CASSLDMVPGLDRSYEQYF
TGTGCCAGCAGCTTAGATATGGTCCCGGGACTAGACCGGTCCTACGAGCAGTACTTC
>TRBD2|-|TRBV7-9|TRBJ2-5
CASSQGLAEGQETQYF
TGTGCCAGCAGCCAGGGACTAGCAGAGGGACAAGAGACCCAGTACTTC
>TRBD1|few|TRBV2|TRBJ1-5
CASTSDRAHNQPQHF
TGTGCCAGCACCTCGGACAGGGCCCACAATCAGCCCCAGCATTTT
>-|few|TRBV7-3|TRBJ2-2
CASSLDYGHGELFF
TGTGCCAGCAGCTTAGACTACGGGCACGGGGAGCTGTTTTTT
>-|-|TRBV12-3/TRBV12-4|TRBJ2-5
CASSFRVGETQYF
TGTGCCAGCAGTTTTCGGGTCGGAGAGACCCAGTACTTC
>-|-|TRBV6-5|TRBJ1-1
CASNPFVGDGTEAFF
TGTGCCAGCAACCCCTTCGTCGGGGATGGGACTGAAGCTTTCTTT
>-|-|TRBV9|TRBJ1-2
CASSVASGGKGYGYTF
TGTGCCAGCAGCGTAGCGTCTGGGGGGAAGGGTTATGGCTACACCTTC
>TRBD1|-|TRBV12-5|TRBJ2-5
CASGLGGTGSPQETQYF
TGTGCTAGTGGTTTGGGAGGGACAGGGAGTCCCCAAGAGACCCAGTACTTC
>-|-|TRBV11-2|TRBJ1-3
CASSLEGRAREGNTIYF
TGTGCCAGCAGCTTAGAAGGCAGGGCTAGAGAGGGAAACACCATATATTTT
>TRBD1|-|TRBV5-6|TRBJ1-3
CASSLGGAGNTIYF
TGTGCCAGCAGCCTAGGGGGCGCCGGAAACACCATATATTTT
>TRBD1|-|TRBV4-3|TRBJ1-2
CASSQETGTAFFHGYTF
TGCGCCAGCAGCCAAGAAACGGGGACAGCATTTTTCCATGGCTACACCTTC
>TRBD2|-|TRBV19|TRBJ2-1
CASIDTSGAYNEQFF
TGTGCCAGTATCGATACTAGCGGGGCCTACAATGAGCAGTTCTTC
>-|-|TRBV7-3|TRBJ2-5
CASSFGGAETQYF
TGTGCCAGCAGCTTTGGGGGGGCAGAGACCCAGTACTTC
>-|-|TRBV7-8|TRBJ2-1
CASSLSTGLRHEQFF
TGTGCCAGCAGCTTAAGTACAGGTCTTAGGCATGAGCAGTTCTTC
>-|-|TRBV27|TRBJ2-7
CASSFSTYEQYF
TGTGCCAGCAGTTTTTCGACATACGAGCAGTACTTC
>-|-|TRBV3-1/TRBV3-2|TRBJ1-1
CASSQAQVNTEAFF
TGTGCCAGCAGCCAAGCCCAGGTGAACACTGAAGCTTTCTTT
>TRBD2|-|TRBV14|TRBJ2-3
CASSLLAGASTDTQYF
TGTGCCAGCAGCCTCTTAGCGGGGGCCTCCACAGATACGCAGTATTTT
>-|-|TRBV11-3|TRBJ2-2
CASSLARAGELFF
TGTGCCAGCAGCTTAGCCAGGGCCGGGGAGCTGTTTTTT
>-|-|TRBV11-1|TRBJ1-1
CASSFTEKGTEAFF
TGTGCCAGCAGCTTCACAGAAAAAGGCACTGAAGCTTTCTTT
>-|-|TRBV27|TRBJ2-6
CASSFKTLLRSNSGANVLTF
TGTGCCAGCAGTTTTAAGACTCTTCTTCGCTCCAACTCTGGGGCCAACGTCCTGACTTTC
>TRBD1|once|TRBV5-4|TRBJ2-5
CASSSGQGYQETQYF
TGTGCCAGCAGCTCGGGACAGGGGTACCAAGAGACCCAGTACTTC
>TRBD2|-|TRBV6-2/TRBV6-3|TRBJ2-5
CASSSGLAGWETQYF
TGTGCCAGCAGTTCCGGACTAGCGGGGTGGGAGACCCAGTACTTC
>-|-|TRBV12-5|TRBJ1-2
CASGSNPTEGGYTF
TGTGCTAGTGGTTCTAACCCCACCGAGGGTGGCTACACCTTC
>-|-|TRBV6-2/TRBV6-3|TRBJ2-7
CASSHSIYEQYF
TGTGCCAGCAGCCACAGTATTTACGAGCAGTACTTC
>-|-|TRBV9|TRBJ1-2
CASSEGQEGPYYGYTF
TGTGCCAGCAGCGAGGGGCAGGAAGGTCCCTACTATGGCTACACCTTC
>TRBD1|-|TRBV7-2|TRBJ1-5
CASSSPPRGNQPQHF
TGTGCCAGCAGCTCCCCGCCCAGGGGGAATCAGCCCCAGCATTTT
>TRBD2|-|TRBV24-1|TRBJ2-1
CATSDPSSGSTHNEQFF
TGTGCCACCAGTGATCCATCTAGCGGCAGTACTCACAATGAGCAGTTCTTC
>-|-|TRBV2|TRBJ1-1
CASSEMVRANTEAFF
TGTGCCAGCAGTGAAATGGTCAGGGCGAACACTGAAGCTTTCTTT
>-|-|TRBV19|TRBJ1-1
CASKPGGRTEAFF
TGTGCCAGTAAGCCGGGAGGAAGAACTGAAGCTTTCTTT
>TRBD2|-|TRBV7-2|TRBJ2-2
CASSPRGGGGNTGELFF
TGTGCCAGCAGCCCCCGAGGTGGCGGGGGGAACACCGGGGAGCTGTTTTTT
>-|-|TRBV6-5|TRBJ2-3
CASRDTRTDTQYF
TGTGCCAGTCGGGACACGCGCACAGATACGCAGTATTTT
>TRBD1|-|TRBV6-5|TRBJ1-2
CASSPRQGVNYGYTF
TGTGCCAGCAGTCCAAGACAGGGGGTAAACTATGGCTACACCTTC
>TRBD2|-|TRBV5-1|TRBJ2-7
CASNPAGGGEQYF
TGCGCCAGCAACCCCGCTGGGGGGGGCGAGCAGTACTTC